A single sample is the source of the 10 T cell receptor beta chains below, sequenced in a study of T cells expressing NK-cell markers. TCRdb derives one entry per CDR3 protein from the 5' RACE reads, leaving out DNA. Recorded here are approximately 440,000 distinct CDR3 sequences; the top ten clones represent over 1.3%. Specimen: blood T cells: a sorted CD56 or NKG2C T cell subset, CD4+ or CD8+ T cells, or bulk PBMC T cells (not recorded which). The receptor source for this set is a woman aged 45-59 years in good health.

The gene calls are TRBV12-3 or TRBV12-4 and TRBJ2-2. CDR3 length equals 16 residues. CDR3 in amino acids: CASSSAGLAVTGELFF.

The chain uses TRBV20-1 and TRBJ2-3; TCRdb gives TRBD2 as the D gene, but with no DNA this cannot be confirmed. From germline, CDR1 is DFQATT and CDR2 SNEGSKA (reference sequence). The CDR3 loop spans 16 amino acids. The chain's CDR3 is CSARDVIARGLDTQYF.

The V call is TRBV19, the J call TRBJ1-1. Germline CDR1 LNHDA, CDR2 SQIVND (reference sequence). The CDR3 sequence is 12 residues long. CDR3 sequence: CASIGVNTEAFF.

The rearrangement links TRBV10-2 to TRBJ2-3. Germline V gene data show CDR1 as WSHSY and CDR2 as SAAADI. The CDR3 consists of 13 residues. The chain's CDR3 is CASSDWRTDTQYF.

The rearrangement uses TRBV5-1 and TRBJ1-5; TCRdb lists TRBD1, though no DNA is available to test this call. Germline lookup yields CDR1 SGHRS and CDR2 YFSETQ. CDR3 length: 15 residues. CDR3 residues: CASSLETGQGQPQHF.

The chain combines TRBV5-6 with TRBJ1-1; TCRdb's D call, TRBD1, is unchecked because there is no DNA. This CDR3 spans 15 amino acids. CDR1 SGHDT and CDR2 YYEEEE come from the germline V gene. CDR3 region: CASSEDRGPGTEAFF.

The rearrangement uses TRBV2 and TRBJ2-7. The CDR3 contains 12 residues. Germline V gene sequence: CDR1 SNHLY, CDR2 FYNNEI. This CDR3 is CASRPSFNEQYF.

The rearrangement joins TRBV11-2 to TRBJ2-3; TCRdb returns TRBD2, unconfirmable since there is no DNA. CDR3 length equals 15 residues. Germline CDR1 reads SGHAT; CDR2 reads FQNNGV. CDR3 protein: CASSKEWRDTDTQYF. Based on the CDR3 plus reference TRBV11-2 and TRBJ2-3, the full variable domain is EAGVAQSPRYKIIEKRQSVAFWCNPISGHATLYWYQQILGQGPKLLIQFQNNGVVDDSQLPKDRFSAERLKGVDSTLKIQPAKLEDSAVYLCASSKEWRDTDTQYFGPGTRLTVL.

The J gene is TRBJ2-1, the V gene TRBV20-1; TCRdb lists TRBD2, though no DNA is available to test this call. From germline, CDR1 is DFQATT and CDR2 SNEGSKA (reference sequence). The CDR3 length is 17 residues. This CDR3 is CSASPLSGTSGNNEQFF.

The chain employs TRBV5-1 and TRBJ2-1; checking the TCRdb D call of TRBD2 is not possible without DNA. The germline V gene has CDR1 SGHRS and CDR2 YFSETQ. The length of the CDR3 is 16 residues. The CDR3 spells CASSLGGAGGNNEQFF.